A single sample is the source of the 16 T cell receptor beta chains below, sequenced in a study of shared clonotypes between healthy human individuals. Libraries were prepared by immunoSEQ multiplex PCR; TCRdb keeps only in-frame clonotypes and omits some of them. The sample includes under 2,500,000 clones, about 94% of them seen just once. The sequenced sample consisted of naive CD4+ T cells sorted from blood. The subset was: CD45RA+ positively selected. The receptor source for this set is a man aged 18 to 29 in good health.

The chain employs TRBV11-2 and TRBJ2-7, with D perhaps matching TRBD1 (6 bases). V lost 1 base to trimming and J lost 4 bases, with 11 bases between them. Germline V CDR1 and CDR2: SGHAT, FQNNGV. There are 14 residues in the CDR3. CDR3 protein: CASSLAWTVYEQYF. The CDR3 DNA reads as TGTGCCAGCAGCTTAGCCTGGACAGTATACGAGCAGTACTTC.

The chain has TRBV27 and TRBJ1-2; tentative D call: TRBD1 (5 bases). The V gene lost 4 bases and the J gene lost 5 bases, with 14 bases spanning the gap. CDR3 length: 14 residues. Germline V CDR1 and CDR2: MNHEY, SMNVEV (reference sequence). CDR3 sequence (DNA): TGTGCCAGCAGTTCCAACGGGGGGTCTTATGGCTACACCTTC. This codes for CASSSNGGSYGYTF.

V usage is TRBV2 and J usage is TRBJ1-1; D gene unclear. This CDR3 has 14 residues. The germline CDR1 and CDR2 sequences are SNHLY and FYNNEI. V dropped 5 bases and J dropped 5 bases, with 15 bases sitting between them. The CDR3 coding sequence is TGTGCCAGCAGTACTACAACGACGGGGACTGAAGCTTTCTTT. It is translated as CASSTTTTGTEAFF.

This clone was counted a single time. The chain has TRBV6-5 and TRBJ1-6, with D uncertain. Trimming stripped 5 bases from V and 11 bases from J, with 13 bases between. Germline CDR1 reads MNHEY; CDR2 reads SVGAGI. This CDR3 is built from 13 residues. The CDR3 protein is CASSTAFQTPLHF. As DNA, the CDR3 is TGTGCCAGCAGTACTGCCTTTCAAACACCCCTCCACTTT.

The V and J genes are TRBV30 and TRBJ2-1; no clear D gene. V shed 4 bases and J shed 2 bases, with 15 bases lying between them. The CDR3 has 15 residues. From germline, CDR1 is GTSNPN and CDR2 SVGIG (reference sequence). This CDR3 reads CAWNRASTPYNEQFF. CDR3 coding DNA: TGTGCCTGGAATAGGGCCTCAACCCCCTACAATGAGCAGTTCTTC.

This sequence joins TRBV28 and TRBJ2-5; 11 nucleotides align to TRBD2. Germline V gene data show CDR1 as MDHEN and CDR2 as SYDVKM. V dropped 5 bases and J dropped 6; count of bases not matched to a gene: 8. This CDR3 is 15 amino acids long. The CDR3 DNA is TGTGCCAGCAGTAGCCCCGGGACTAGCGGTAAGACCCAGTACTTC. Translated, it gives CASSSPGTSGKTQYF.

This sequence joins TRBV18 and TRBJ2-2, with 9 bases aligning to TRBD2. The V and J ends lost 5 bases and 6 bases, in that order; junction bases with no gene match: 10. The CDR3 consists of 16 residues. Per the germline V gene, CDR1 is KGHSH and CDR2 is LQKENI. The CDR3 sequence: CASSSISGSTSGELFF. As DNA, the CDR3 is TGTGCCAGCTCATCCATTAGCGGGAGTACGTCCGGGGAGCTGTTTTTT.

J is TRBJ2-5 and V is TRBV5-1; 13 bases match TRBD2. CDR3 size: 16 residues. CDR1 SGHRS and CDR2 YFSETQ come from the germline V gene. Losses at the gene ends were 4 bases for V and 2 bases for J; bases not matched to a gene: 5. CDR3 residues: CASSPGTSGTQETQYF. Written as DNA, the CDR3 is TGCGCCAGCAGCCCAGGGACTAGCGGGACTCAAGAGACCCAGTACTTC. Using reference TRBV5-1 and TRBJ2-5 for the parts outside the CDR3, the full variable domain is KAGVTQTPRYLIKTRGQQVTLSCSPISGHRSVSWYQQTPGQGLQFLFEYFSETQRNKGNFPGRFSGRQFSNSRSEMNVSTLELGDSALYLCASSPGTSGTQETQYFGPGTRLLVL.

The J gene is TRBJ2-1, the V gene TRBV5-1, with TRBD1 matching over 8 bases. This CDR3 contains 16 residues. Per the germline V gene, CDR1 is SGHRS and CDR2 is YFSETQ. V was pared by 2 bases and J by 8 bases, with 12 bases of the junction left unmatched. CDR3 amino acids: CASSFKPDRVSDEQFF. DNA of the CDR3: TGCGCCAGCAGCTTTAAGCCGGACAGGGTGTCCGATGAGCAGTTCTTC.

The rearrangement uses TRBV28 and TRBJ1-2; TRBD1 agrees at 7 bases. Trimming at V came to 5 bases and at J to 0 bases, leaving 6 bases not matched to a gene. From germline, CDR1 is MDHEN and CDR2 SYDVKM. The CDR3 consists of 15 residues. In DNA form, the CDR3 reads TGTGCCAGCAGTCTTTTACAGGGGTCTAACTATGGCTACACCTTC. Protein sequence: CASSLLQGSNYGYTF.

The V call is TRBV5-1, the J call TRBJ2-7; D is uncertain. The germline V gene encodes CDR1 SGHRS and CDR2 YFSETQ. Trimming took off 0 bases at V and 2 bases at J, with 12 bases between the two ends. The CDR3 is 15 amino acids. This CDR3 is CASSLGSSNPYEQYF. DNA for the CDR3: TGCGCCAGCAGCTTGGGTAGCAGCAACCCCTACGAGCAGTACTTC.

The CDR3 nucleotides read TGTGCCAGCAAAGAGGGGGCCTCCTACGAGCAGTACTTC. Its translation is CASKEGASYEQYF. The chain is built from TRBV28 and TRBJ2-7; TRBD1 agrees at 7 bases. CDR3 length: 13 residues. Germline CDR1 is MDHEN and CDR2 is SYDVKM. V lost 7 bases to trimming and J lost 0 bases; unmatched junction nucleotides: 3.

J is TRBJ2-5 and V is TRBV5-1, with 15 bases matching TRBD2. V shed 5 bases and J 7 bases; nucleotides not matched to a gene: 6. The CDR3 has 15 residues. Germline CDR1 SGHRS, CDR2 YFSETQ. Written as DNA, the CDR3 is TGCGCCAGCAGATCGGGACTAGCGGGAGGTAGGACCCAGTACTTC. Translation gives CASRSGLAGGRTQYF. The full variable domain, its missing parts supplied by reference TRBV5-1 and TRBJ2-5, is KAGVTQTPRYLIKTRGQQVTLSCSPISGHRSVSWYQQTPGQGLQFLFEYFSETQRNKGNFPGRFSGRQFSNSRSEMNVSTLELGDSALYLCASRSGLAGGRTQYFGPGTRLLVL.

This rearrangement joins TRBV4-2 to TRBJ2-3; D is perhaps TRBD1 or TRBD2 (5 bases each). This CDR3 comprises 15 residues. With 1 base removed from V and 4 bases from J, the gap between germline ends came to 12 bases. Germline V gene sequence: CDR1 LGHNA, CDR2 YNFKEQ. Written as DNA, the CDR3 is TGTGCCAGCAGCCAAGCGGGACCCTCCGCAGATACGCAGTATTTT. Amino acid sequence: CASSQAGPSADTQYF.

In this sample, this clone turned up once. V usage is TRBV6-5 and J usage is TRBJ2-2; D remains unclear. The CDR3 spans 13 residues. The V and J ends lost 2 bases and 5 bases respectively, with 6 bases between them. The V gene's germline CDR1 is MNHEY and CDR2 SVGAGI. The CDR3 DNA reads as TGTGCCAGCAGTTACGGGGAAACCGGGGAGCTGTTTTTT. It translates to CASSYGETGELFF.

The rearrangement links TRBV27 to TRBJ1-2; 10 bases align to TRBD1. CDR3 length: 15 residues. V lost 6 bases, J lost 5 bases, and 9 bases stayed unmatched. Looked up from germline, CDR1 is MNHEY and CDR2 is SMNVEV (reference sequence). CDR3 residues: CASRTLTGGAYGYTF. The CDR3 DNA reads TGTGCCAGCAGAACATTGACAGGGGGCGCATATGGCTACACCTTC.